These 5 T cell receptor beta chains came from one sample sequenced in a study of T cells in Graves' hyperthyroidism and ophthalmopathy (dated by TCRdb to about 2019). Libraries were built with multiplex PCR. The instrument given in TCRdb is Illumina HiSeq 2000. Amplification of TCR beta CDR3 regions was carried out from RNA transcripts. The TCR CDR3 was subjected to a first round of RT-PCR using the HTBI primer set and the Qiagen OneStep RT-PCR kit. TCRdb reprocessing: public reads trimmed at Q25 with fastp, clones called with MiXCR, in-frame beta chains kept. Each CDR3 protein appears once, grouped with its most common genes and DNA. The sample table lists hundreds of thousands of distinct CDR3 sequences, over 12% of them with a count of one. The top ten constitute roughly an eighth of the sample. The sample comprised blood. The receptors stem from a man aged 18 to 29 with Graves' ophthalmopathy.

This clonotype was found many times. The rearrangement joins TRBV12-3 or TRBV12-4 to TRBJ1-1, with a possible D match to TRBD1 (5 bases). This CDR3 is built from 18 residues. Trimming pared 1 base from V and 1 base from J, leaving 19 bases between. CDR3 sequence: CASSLERGGGRGNTEAFF. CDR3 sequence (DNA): TGTGCCAGCAGTTTAGAGAGGGGAGGTGGAAGGGGGAACACTGAAGCTTTCTTT.

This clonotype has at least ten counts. CDR3 loop: CASSQGFSAVTHGTDTQYF. CDR3 nucleotides: TGTGCCAGCAGCCAAGGTTTCTCCGCGGTAACTCATGGCACAGATACGCAGTATTTT. The rearrangement links TRBV3-1 to TRBJ2-3, with no clear D. Germline lookup yields CDR1 LGHDT and CDR2 YNNKEL (reference sequence). With 1 base removed from V and 1 base from J, the gap between germline ends came to 21 bases. The CDR3 is made up of 19 amino acids.

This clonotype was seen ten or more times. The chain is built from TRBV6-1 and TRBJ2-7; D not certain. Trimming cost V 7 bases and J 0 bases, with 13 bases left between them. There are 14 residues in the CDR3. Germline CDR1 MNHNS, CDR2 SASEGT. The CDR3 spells CASNDIASSYEQYF. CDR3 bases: TGTGCCAGCAATGACATAGCCAGCTCCTACGAGCAGTACTTC.

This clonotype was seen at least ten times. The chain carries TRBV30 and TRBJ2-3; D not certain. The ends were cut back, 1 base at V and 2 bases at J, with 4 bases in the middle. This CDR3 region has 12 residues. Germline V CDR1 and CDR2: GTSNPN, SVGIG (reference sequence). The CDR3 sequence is CAWSASTDTQYF. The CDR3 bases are TGTGCCTGGAGTGCCTCCACAGATACGCAGTATTTT.

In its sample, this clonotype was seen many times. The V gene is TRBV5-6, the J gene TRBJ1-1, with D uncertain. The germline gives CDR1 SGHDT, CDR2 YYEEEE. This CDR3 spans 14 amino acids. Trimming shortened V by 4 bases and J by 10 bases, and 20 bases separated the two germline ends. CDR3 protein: CASSAGGNLDGAFF. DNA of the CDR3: TGTGCCAGCAGCGCCGGCGGGAACTTGGATGGAGCTTTCTTT.